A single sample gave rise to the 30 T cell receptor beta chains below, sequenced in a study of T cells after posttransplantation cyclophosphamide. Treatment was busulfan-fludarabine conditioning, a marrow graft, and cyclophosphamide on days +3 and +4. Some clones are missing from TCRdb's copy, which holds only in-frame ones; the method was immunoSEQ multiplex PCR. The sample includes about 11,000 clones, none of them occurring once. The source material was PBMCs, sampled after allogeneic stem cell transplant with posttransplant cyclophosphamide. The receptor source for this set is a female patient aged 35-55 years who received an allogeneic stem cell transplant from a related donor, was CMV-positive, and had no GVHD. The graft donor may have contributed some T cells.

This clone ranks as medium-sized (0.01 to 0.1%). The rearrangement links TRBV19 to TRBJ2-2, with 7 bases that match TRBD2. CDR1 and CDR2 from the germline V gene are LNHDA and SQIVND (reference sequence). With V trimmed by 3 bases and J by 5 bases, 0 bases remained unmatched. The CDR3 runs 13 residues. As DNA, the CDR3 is TGTGCCAGTAGTATTAGCGGGACCGGGGAGCTGTTTTTT. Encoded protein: CASSISGTGELFF. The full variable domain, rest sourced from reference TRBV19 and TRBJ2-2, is DGGITQSPKYLFRKEGQNVTLSCEQNLNHDAMYWYRQDPGQGLRLIYYSQIVNDFQKGDIAEGYSVSREKKESFPLTVTSAQKNPTAFYLCASSISGTGELFFGEGSRLTVL.

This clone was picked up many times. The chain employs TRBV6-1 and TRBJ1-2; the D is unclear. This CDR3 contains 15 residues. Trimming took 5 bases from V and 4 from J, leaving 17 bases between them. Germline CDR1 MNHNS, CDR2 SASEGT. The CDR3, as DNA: TGTGCCAGCAGTAAACCGTCCCTCGAGATCTATGGCTACACCTTC. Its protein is CASSKPSLEIYGYTF.

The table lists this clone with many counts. In nucleotides, the CDR3 is TGCAGCGTCCGGCCGGGATTCGGAGAGACCCAGTACTTC. It translates to CSVRPGFGETQYF. This rearrangement joins TRBV29-1 to TRBJ2-5; maybe TRBD2 (5 bases). The V end lost 6 bases, the J end lost 4 bases, and 15 bases lay between the germline ends. The CDR3 sequence is 13 residues long. The germline V gene has CDR1 SQVTM and CDR2 ANQGSEA.

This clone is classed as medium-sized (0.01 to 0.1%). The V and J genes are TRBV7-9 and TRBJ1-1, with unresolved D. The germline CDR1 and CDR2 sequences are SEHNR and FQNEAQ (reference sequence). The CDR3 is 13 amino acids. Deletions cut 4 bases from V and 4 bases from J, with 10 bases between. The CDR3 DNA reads TGTGCCAGCAGCTCAACGGCGGGCACTGAAGCTTTCTTT. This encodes CASSSTAGTEAFF.

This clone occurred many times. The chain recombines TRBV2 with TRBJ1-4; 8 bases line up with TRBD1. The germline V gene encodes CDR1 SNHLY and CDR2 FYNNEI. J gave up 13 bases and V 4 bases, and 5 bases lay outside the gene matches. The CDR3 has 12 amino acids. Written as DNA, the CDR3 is TGTGCCAGCAGTGCGGACAGGGCCGGACTGTTTTTT. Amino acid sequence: CASSADRAGLFF.

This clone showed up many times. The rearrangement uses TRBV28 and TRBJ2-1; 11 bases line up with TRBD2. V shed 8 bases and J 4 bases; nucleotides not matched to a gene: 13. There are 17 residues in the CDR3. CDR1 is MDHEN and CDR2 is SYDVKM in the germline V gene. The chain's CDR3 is CASRSDLAGGRYNEQFF. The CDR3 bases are TGTGCCAGCCGATCTGATTTAGCGGGAGGGAGATACAATGAGCAGTTCTTC. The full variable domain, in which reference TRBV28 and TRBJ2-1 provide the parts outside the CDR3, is DVKVTQSSRYLVKRTGEKVFLECVQDMDHENMFWYRQDPGLGLRLIYFSYDVKMKEKGDIPEGYSVSREKKERFSLILESASTNQTSMYLCASRSDLAGGRYNEQFFGPGTRLTVL.

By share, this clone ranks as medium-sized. This CDR3 reads CALGRAGGREQYF. CDR3 bases: TGTGCCCTCGGCAGGGCGGGAGGGCGCGAGCAGTACTTC. The chain couples TRBV10-3 to TRBJ2-7, with TRBD2 identical over 9 bases. The CDR3 extends over 13 amino acids. Germline CDR1 and CDR2: ENHRY and SYGVKD. V lost 11 bases to trimming and J lost 6 bases; unmatched junction nucleotides: 11.

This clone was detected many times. CDR3 sequence reads: CASSLAGQGGLNEQFF. Written as DNA, the CDR3 is TGTGCCAGCAGCTTGGCAGGCCAAGGGGGCCTCAATGAGCAGTTCTTC. This chain connects TRBV5-6 to TRBJ2-1; 7 bases match TRBD1. Trimming cost V 0 bases and J 6 bases; bases outside gene matches: 9. Germline V CDR1 and CDR2: SGHDT, YYEEEE. The CDR3 extends over 16 amino acids.

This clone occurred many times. The CDR3 here is CASSRGQSALYGYTF. The CDR3 DNA follows: TGTGCCAGTAGTAGGGGACAGTCAGCCCTTTATGGCTACACCTTC. The genes are TRBV19 and TRBJ1-2, with TRBD1 identical over 7 bases. Germline V CDR1 and CDR2: LNHDA, SQIVND (reference sequence). This CDR3 comprises 15 residues. The V and J ends lost 4 bases and 5 bases, in that order; junction bases with no gene match: 10.

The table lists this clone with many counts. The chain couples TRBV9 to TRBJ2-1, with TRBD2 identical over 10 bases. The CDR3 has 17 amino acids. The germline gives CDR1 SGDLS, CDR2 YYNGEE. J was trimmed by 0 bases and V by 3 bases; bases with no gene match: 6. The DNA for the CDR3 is TGTGCCAGCAGCGCCAGACTAGCGGGCAGCTCCTACAATGAGCAGTTCTTC. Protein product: CASSARLAGSSYNEQFF.

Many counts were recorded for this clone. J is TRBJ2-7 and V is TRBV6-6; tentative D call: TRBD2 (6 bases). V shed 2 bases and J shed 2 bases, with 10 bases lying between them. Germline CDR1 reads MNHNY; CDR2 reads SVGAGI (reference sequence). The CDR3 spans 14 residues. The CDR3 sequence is CASSYGGNPYEQYF. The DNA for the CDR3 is TGTGCCAGCAGTTACGGAGGGAATCCCTACGAGCAGTACTTC.

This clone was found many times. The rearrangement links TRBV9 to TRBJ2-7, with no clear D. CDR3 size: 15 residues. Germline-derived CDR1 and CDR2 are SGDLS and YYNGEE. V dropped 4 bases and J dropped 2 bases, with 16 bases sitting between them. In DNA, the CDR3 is TGTGCCAGCAGCCCCACCCTGAGCGAAACCTACGAGCAGTACTTC. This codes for CASSPTLSETYEQYF. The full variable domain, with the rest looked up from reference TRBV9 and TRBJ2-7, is DSGVTQTPKHLITATGQRVTLRCSPRSGDLSVYWYQQSLDQGLQFLIQYYNGEERAKGNILERFSAQQFPDLHSELNLSSLELGDSALYFCASSPTLSETYEQYFGPGTRLTVT.

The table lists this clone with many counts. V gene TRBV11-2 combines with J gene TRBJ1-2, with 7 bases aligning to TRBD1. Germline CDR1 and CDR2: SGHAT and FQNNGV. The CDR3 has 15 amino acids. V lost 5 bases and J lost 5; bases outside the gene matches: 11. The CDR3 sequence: CASSARAGGRYGYTF. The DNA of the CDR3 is TGTGCCAGCAGCGCGAGGGCAGGGGGAAGGTATGGCTACACCTTC.

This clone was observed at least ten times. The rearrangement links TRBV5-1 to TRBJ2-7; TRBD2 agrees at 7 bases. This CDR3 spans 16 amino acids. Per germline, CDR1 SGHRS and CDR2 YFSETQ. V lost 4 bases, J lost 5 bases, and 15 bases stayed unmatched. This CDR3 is CASSPGWLAEGDEQYF. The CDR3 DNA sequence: TGCGCCAGCAGCCCAGGTTGGCTAGCGGAGGGAGACGAGCAGTACTTC. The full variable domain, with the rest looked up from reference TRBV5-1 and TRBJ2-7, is KAGVTQTPRYLIKTRGQQVTLSCSPISGHRSVSWYQQTPGQGLQFLFEYFSETQRNKGNFPGRFSGRQFSNSRSEMNVSTLELGDSALYLCASSPGWLAEGDEQYFGPGTRLTVT.

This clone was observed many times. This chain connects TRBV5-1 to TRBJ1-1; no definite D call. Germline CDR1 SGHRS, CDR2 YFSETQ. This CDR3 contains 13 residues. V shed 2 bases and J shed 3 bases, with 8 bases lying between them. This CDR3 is CASSLTVDTEAFF. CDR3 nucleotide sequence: TGCGCCAGCAGCTTAACCGTAGACACTGAAGCTTTCTTT.

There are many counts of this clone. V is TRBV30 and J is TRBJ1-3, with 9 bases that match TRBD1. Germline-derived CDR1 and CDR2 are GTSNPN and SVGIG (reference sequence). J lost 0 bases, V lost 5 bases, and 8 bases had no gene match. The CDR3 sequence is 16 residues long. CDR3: CAWASATGGSGNTIYF. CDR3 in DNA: TGTGCCTGGGCATCAGCGACAGGGGGCTCTGGAAACACCATATATTTT.

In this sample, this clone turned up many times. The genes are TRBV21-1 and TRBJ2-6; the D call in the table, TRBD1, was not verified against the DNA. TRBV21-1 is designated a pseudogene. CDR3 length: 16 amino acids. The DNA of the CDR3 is TGTGCCAGCAGCAAAGGAAGGGGCTTCAGGGCCAACGTCCTGACTTTC. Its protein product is CASSKGRGFRANVLTF.

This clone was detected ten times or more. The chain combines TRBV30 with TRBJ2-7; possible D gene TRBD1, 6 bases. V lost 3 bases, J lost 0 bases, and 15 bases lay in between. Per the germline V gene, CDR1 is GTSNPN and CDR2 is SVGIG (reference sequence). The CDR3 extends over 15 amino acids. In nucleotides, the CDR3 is TGTGCCTGGAGGGCCGGGACACTTAGCTCCTACGAGCAGTACTTC. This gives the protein CAWRAGTLSSYEQYF.

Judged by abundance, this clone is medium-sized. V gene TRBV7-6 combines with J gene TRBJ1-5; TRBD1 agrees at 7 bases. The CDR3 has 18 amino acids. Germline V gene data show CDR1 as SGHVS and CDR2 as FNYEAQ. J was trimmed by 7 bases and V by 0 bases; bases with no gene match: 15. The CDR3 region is CASSLAGGRREGNQPQHF. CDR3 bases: TGTGCCAGCAGCTTAGCAGGGGGCCGTAGAGAAGGTAACCAGCCCCAGCATTTT. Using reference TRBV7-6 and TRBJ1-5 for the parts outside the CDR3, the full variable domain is GAGVSQSPRYKVTKRGQDVALRCDPISGHVSLYWYRQALGQGPEFLTYFNYEAQQDKSGLPNDRFSAERPEGSISTLTIQRTEQRDSAMYRCASSLAGGRREGNQPQHFGDGTRLSIL.

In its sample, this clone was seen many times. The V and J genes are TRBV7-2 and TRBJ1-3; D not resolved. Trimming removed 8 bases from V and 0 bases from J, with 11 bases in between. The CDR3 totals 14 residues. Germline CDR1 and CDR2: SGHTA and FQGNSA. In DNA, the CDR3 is TGTGCCAGCTCTCTATTTGGCTCTGGAAACACCATATATTTT. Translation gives CASSLFGSGNTIYF.

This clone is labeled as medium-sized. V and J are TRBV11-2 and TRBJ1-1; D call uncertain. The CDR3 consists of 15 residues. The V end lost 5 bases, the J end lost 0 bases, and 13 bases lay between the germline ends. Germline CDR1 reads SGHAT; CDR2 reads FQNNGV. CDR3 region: CASSTTRVVNTEAFF. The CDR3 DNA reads TGTGCCAGCAGCACGACGAGGGTTGTGAACACTGAAGCTTTCTTT.

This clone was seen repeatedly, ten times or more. The CDR3 loop is CASSADRDFEKLFF. CDR3 bases: TGTGCCAGCAGTGCGGACAGGGACTTTGAAAAACTGTTTTTT. The chain combines TRBV2 with TRBJ1-4; the match to TRBD1 covers 8 bases. The junction had 5 bases not matched to a gene; V was cut back by 4 bases and J by 7 bases. The CDR3 sequence is 14 residues long. The V gene's germline CDR1 is SNHLY and CDR2 FYNNEI. Full variable domain (remainder filled in from reference TRBV2 and TRBJ1-4): EPEVTQTPSHQVTQMGQEVILRCVPISNHLYFYWYRQILGQKVEFLVSFYNNEISEKSEIFDDQFSVERPDGSNFTLKIRSTKLEDSAMYFCASSADRDFEKLFFGSGTQLSVL.

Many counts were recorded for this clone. The CDR3 protein is CSVGSTGKSNQPQHF. The CDR3 bases are TGCAGCGTTGGTTCGACAGGCAAGAGCAATCAGCCCCAGCATTTT. V and J are TRBV29-1 and TRBJ1-5, with a tentative D call TRBD1 (6 bases). V lost 4 bases to trimming and J lost 1 base, with 14 bases between them. Germline CDR1 and CDR2: SQVTM and ANQGSEA. This CDR3 has 15 amino acids.

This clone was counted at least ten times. CDR3 DNA: TGTGCCAGCAGTGAACGCCTAGCCACAGGGGTTACGCAGTATTTT. Protein product: CASSERLATGVTQYF. This chain joins TRBV6-1 and TRBJ2-3; TRBD1 matches at 7 bases. This CDR3 region has 15 residues. Germline V gives CDR1 MNHNS, CDR2 SASEGT. Trimming took 2 bases from V and 8 from J; bases not matched to a gene: 10.

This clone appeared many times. As DNA, the CDR3 is TGTGCCAGCAGTGAATCGGGGAATGAAAAACTGTTTTTT. Protein: CASSESGNEKLFF. The V call is TRBV2, the J call TRBJ1-4; D remains ambiguous. This CDR3 has 13 amino acids. The V gene's germline CDR1 is SNHLY and CDR2 FYNNEI. Trimming took off 2 bases at V and 5 bases at J, with 6 bases between the two ends.

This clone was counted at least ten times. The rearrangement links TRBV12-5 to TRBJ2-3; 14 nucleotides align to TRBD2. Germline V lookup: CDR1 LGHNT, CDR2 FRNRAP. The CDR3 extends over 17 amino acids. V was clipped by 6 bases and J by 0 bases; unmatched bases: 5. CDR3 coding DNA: TGTGCTAGTGGAGTAGGACTAGCGGGGGGAAGCACAGATACGCAGTATTTT. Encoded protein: CASGVGLAGGSTDTQYF.

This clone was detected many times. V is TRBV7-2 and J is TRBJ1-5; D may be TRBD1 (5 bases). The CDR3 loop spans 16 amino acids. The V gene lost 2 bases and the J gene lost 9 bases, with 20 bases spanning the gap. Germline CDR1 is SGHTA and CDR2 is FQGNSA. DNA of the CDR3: TGTGCCAGCAGCTTAACGCCGATGCAGGGCAGAAGGCCCCAGCATTTT. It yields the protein CASSLTPMQGRRPQHF.

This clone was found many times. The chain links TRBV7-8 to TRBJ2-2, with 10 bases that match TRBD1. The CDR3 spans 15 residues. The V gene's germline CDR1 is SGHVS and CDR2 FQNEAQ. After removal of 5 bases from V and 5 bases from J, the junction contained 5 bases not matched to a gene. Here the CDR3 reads CASSPGQGETGELFF. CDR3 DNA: TGTGCCAGCAGCCCAGGACAGGGGGAAACCGGGGAGCTGTTTTTT.

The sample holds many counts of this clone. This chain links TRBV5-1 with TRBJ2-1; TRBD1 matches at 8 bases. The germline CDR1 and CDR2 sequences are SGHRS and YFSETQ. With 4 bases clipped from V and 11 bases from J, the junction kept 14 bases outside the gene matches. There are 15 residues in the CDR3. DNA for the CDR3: TGCGCCAGCAGCATTGGACAGGGTGATCGGGTGAAGCAGTTCTTC. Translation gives CASSIGQGDRVKQFF. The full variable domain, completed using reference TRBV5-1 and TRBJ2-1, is KAGVTQTPRYLIKTRGQQVTLSCSPISGHRSVSWYQQTPGQGLQFLFEYFSETQRNKGNFPGRFSGRQFSNSRSEMNVSTLELGDSALYLCASSIGQGDRVKQFFGPGTRLTVL.

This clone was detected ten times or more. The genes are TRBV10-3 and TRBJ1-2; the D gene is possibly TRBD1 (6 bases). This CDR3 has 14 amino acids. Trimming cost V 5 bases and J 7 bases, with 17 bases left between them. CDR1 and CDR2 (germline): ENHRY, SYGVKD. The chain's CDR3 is CAISLPGTLAGYTF. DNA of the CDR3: TGTGCCATCAGTCTTCCCGGGACACTCGCTGGCTACACCTTC.